The 12 T cell receptor beta chains given below trace back to one sample, sequenced in a study of T-cell memory formation after mild COVID-19. TCRdb reprocessed the 5' RACE reads with MiXCR, giving one entry per CDR3 protein. The sample contains about 410,000 distinct CDR3 sequences, about a sixth of which appear only once. The specimen was PBMCs or a T cell subset sorted from them (not recorded which). The receptors were sampled from a man between 18 and 29 years old who had mild COVID-19 (a few samples of this study predate the infection). Cell type and time point are not known.

The chain links TRBV4-3 to TRBJ1-1, with D maybe TRBD1 (5 bases). The CDR3 contains 14 residues. V lost 0 bases and J lost 4, with 9 bases in between. Looked up from germline, CDR1 is LGHNA and CDR2 is YSLEER. The CDR3 bases are TGCGCCAGCAGCCAAGATAGGGGAGCCACTGAAGCTTTCTTT. Translating gives CASSQDRGATEAFF.

The chain joins TRBV4-3 to TRBJ1-2; D unresolved. The CDR3 covers 15 residues. Per germline, CDR1 LGHNA and CDR2 YSLEER. Trimming shortened V by 0 bases and J by 4 bases, and 12 bases separated the two germline ends. This chain's CDR3 is CASSQDSGWGYGYTF. In DNA form, the CDR3 reads TGCGCCAGCAGCCAAGATAGCGGGTGGGGCTATGGCTACACCTTC.

This clonotype was picked up many times. The chain combines TRBV3-1 with TRBJ2-5, with TRBD2 matching over 13 bases. The CDR3 is 16 residues long. The V gene end was trimmed by 0 bases and the J gene end by 4 bases; junction bases not matched to a gene: 2. Germline CDR1 and CDR2: LGHDT and YNNKEL (reference sequence). For the CDR3, the DNA is TGTGCCAGCAGCCAAGAGCGACTAGCGGGAGGAGAGACCCAGTACTTC. This translates into CASSQERLAGGETQYF.

On this clonotype itself: At one of its ends the junction is not consistent with the germline gene, which may arise from a read error. V gene TRBV4-3 combines with J gene TRBJ2-7; D call uncertain. The CDR3 totals 8 residues. Per the germline V gene, CDR1 is LGHNA and CDR2 is YSLEER. The CDR3 protein is CASSQPCF. The DNA for the CDR3 is TGCGCCAGCAGCCAACCCTGCTTC.

V and J are TRBV18 and TRBJ1-2; TRBD1 agrees at 7 bases. In germline, CDR1 is KGHSH, CDR2 LQKENI. V shed 5 bases and J 6 bases; nucleotides not matched to a gene: 6. There are 13 residues in the CDR3. DNA of the CDR3: TGTGCCAGCTCATCCAGGGGGGTTGATGGCTACACCTTC. Protein product: CASSSRGVDGYTF.

This clonotype has only a few counts. This chain connects TRBV7-2 to TRBJ2-7; a weak D match, TRBD1 (6 bases). The V end lost 1 base, the J end lost 4 bases, and 11 bases lay between the germline ends. The CDR3 is 14 residues long. From germline, CDR1 is SGHTA and CDR2 FQGNSA. The CDR3 spells CASSLGGPRYEQYV. CDR3 in DNA: TGTGCCAGCAGCTTAGGGGGGCCGAGGTACGAGCAGTACGTC.

This clonotype has just a few counts. V usage is TRBV12-3 or TRBV12-4 and J usage is TRBJ2-1, with D uncertain. V was cut by 5 bases and J by 8 bases, with 13 bases left in between. The CDR3 loop spans 13 amino acids. CDR3 amino acids: CASSPVRADEQFF. The CDR3 nucleotides are TGTGCCAGCAGTCCCGTTCGGGCGGATGAGCAGTTCTTC.

Ten or more counts support this clonotype. This CDR3 is CASSLADSGGSSYNEQFF. In DNA, the CDR3 is TGTGCCAGCAGCTTAGCGGATAGCGGGGGCAGCTCCTACAATGAGCAGTTCTTC. J is TRBJ2-1 and V is TRBV7-6; TRBD2 matches 9 bases. The V gene's germline CDR1 is SGHVS and CDR2 FNYEAQ. The trim removed 0 bases at V and 0 bases at J, leaving 6 bases unmatched. CDR3 length equals 18 residues.

There are a few counts of this clonotype. The CDR3 loop is CASSLARAGTFQETQYF. In nucleotides, the CDR3 is TGTGCCAGCAGCTTAGCGCGGGCAGGCACCTTCCAAGAGACCCAGTACTTC. The chain recombines TRBV7-6 with TRBJ2-5; D is perhaps TRBD2 (5 bases). V gave up 0 bases and J gave up 1 base, with 15 bases separating them. The CDR3 consists of 17 residues. Germline-derived CDR1 and CDR2 are SGHVS and FNYEAQ.

This rearrangement joins TRBV2 to TRBJ2-3, with D perhaps TRBD1 (6 bases). Germline values: CDR1 SNHLY, CDR2 FYNNEI. The germline V and J ends were trimmed by 6 bases and 0 bases, with 13 bases remaining between them. The CDR3 totals 15 residues. CDR3 amino acids: CASSSQGFSTDTQYF. CDR3 bases: TGTGCCAGCAGCTCCCAGGGGTTCAGCACAGATACGCAGTATTTT.

The chain combines TRBV7-9 with TRBJ2-3; no firm D call. CDR3 length equals 18 residues. Trimming cost V 5 bases and J 0 bases, with 21 bases left between them. CDR1 SEHNR and CDR2 FQNEAQ come from the germline V gene (reference sequence). The CDR3 here is CASSPPGDRRASTDTQYF. The CDR3 bases are TGTGCCAGCAGCCCCCCGGGTGACCGAAGAGCTAGCACAGATACGCAGTATTTT.

The rearrangement uses TRBV6-1 and TRBJ2-3, with 7 positions matching TRBD1. This CDR3 has 15 amino acids. Germline V CDR1 and CDR2: MNHNS, SASEGT. V gave up 0 bases and J gave up 1 base; unmatched junction bases: 1. Here the CDR3 reads CASSEAGTGTDTQYF. The CDR3 DNA sequence: TGTGCCAGCAGTGAAGCTGGGACAGGCACAGATACGCAGTATTTT.